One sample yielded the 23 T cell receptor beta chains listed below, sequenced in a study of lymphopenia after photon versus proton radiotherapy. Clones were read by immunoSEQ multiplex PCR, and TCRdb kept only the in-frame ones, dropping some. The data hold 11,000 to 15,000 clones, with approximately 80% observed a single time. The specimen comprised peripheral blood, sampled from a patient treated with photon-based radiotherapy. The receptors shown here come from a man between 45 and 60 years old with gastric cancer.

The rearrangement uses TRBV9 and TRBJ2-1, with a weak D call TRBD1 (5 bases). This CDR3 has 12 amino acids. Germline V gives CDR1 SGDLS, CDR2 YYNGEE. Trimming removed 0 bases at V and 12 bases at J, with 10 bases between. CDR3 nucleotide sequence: TGTGCCAGCAGCGTAGATCAGGGAAGGCAGTTCTTC. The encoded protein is CASSVDQGRQFF.

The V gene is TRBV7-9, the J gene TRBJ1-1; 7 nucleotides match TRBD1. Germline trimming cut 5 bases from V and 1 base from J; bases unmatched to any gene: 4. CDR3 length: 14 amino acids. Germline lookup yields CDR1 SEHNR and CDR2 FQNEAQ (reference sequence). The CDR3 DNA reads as TGTGCCAGCAGCCTCGGACAGGCGAACACTGAAGCTTTCTTT. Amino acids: CASSLGQANTEAFF.

CDR3: CSVVIKAGTEAFF. CDR3 in DNA: TGCAGCGTTGTTATCAAGGCGGGAACTGAAGCTTTCTTT. J is TRBJ1-1 and V is TRBV29-1; D is uncertain. Germline CDR1 SQVTM, CDR2 ANQGSEA. The CDR3 is 13 amino acids. V lost 4 bases to trimming and J lost 5 bases, with 14 bases between them.

The DNA for the CDR3 is TGTGCCAGTAGTTCAAAGCCCGGGTTAGGTTGGAATGAGCAGTTCTTC. Its translation: CASSSKPGLGWNEQFF. The gene calls are TRBV19 and TRBJ2-1; D is ambiguous. This CDR3 is built from 16 residues. Trimming cost V 5 bases and J 7 bases, with 21 bases left between them. Germline lookup yields CDR1 LNHDA and CDR2 SQIVND (reference sequence).

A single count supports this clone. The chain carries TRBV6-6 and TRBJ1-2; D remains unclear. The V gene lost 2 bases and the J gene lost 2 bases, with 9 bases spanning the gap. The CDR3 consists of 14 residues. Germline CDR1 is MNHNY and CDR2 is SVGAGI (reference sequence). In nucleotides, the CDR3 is TGTGCCAGCAGTTACGAGGGTCAGAACTATGGCTACACCTTC. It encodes CASSYEGQNYGYTF.

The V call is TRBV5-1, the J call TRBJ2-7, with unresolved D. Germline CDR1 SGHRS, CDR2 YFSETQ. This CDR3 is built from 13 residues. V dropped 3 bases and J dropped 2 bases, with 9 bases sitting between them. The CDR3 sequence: CASSSLSPYEQYF. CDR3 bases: TGCGCCAGCAGCTCCCTCAGTCCCTACGAGCAGTACTTC.

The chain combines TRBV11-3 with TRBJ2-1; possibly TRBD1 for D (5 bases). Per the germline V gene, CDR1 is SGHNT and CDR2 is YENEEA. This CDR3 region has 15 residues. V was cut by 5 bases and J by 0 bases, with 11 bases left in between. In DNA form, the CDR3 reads TGTGCCAGCAGCCGAGACAGCCACTCCTACAATGAGCAGTTCTTC. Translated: CASSRDSHSYNEQFF.

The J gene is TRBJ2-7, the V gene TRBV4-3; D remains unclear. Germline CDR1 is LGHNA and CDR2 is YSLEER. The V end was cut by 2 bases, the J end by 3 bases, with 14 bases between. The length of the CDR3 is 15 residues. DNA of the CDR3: TGCGCCAGCAGCCAATCGCCAGGACCTGGCTACGAGCAGTACTTC. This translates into CASSQSPGPGYEQYF.

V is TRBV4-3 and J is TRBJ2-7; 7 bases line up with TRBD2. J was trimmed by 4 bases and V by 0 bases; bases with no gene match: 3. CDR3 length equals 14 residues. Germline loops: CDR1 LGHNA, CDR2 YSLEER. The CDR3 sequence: CASSQDTSDYEQYF. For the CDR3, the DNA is TGCGCCAGCAGCCAAGATACTAGCGATTACGAGCAGTACTTC.

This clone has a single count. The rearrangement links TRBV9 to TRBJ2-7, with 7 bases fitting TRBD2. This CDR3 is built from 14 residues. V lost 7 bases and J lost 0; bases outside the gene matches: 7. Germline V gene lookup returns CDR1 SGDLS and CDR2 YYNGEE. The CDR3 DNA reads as TGTGCCAGCGGGAGGGGCAGGGACTCCTACGAGCAGTACTTC. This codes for CASGRGRDSYEQYF.

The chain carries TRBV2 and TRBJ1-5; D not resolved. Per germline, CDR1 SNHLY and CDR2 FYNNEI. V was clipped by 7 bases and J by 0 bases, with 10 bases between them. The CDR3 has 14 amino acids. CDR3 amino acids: CASTGEYSNQPQHF. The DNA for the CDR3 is TGTGCCAGCACCGGGGAATATAGCAATCAGCCCCAGCATTTT.

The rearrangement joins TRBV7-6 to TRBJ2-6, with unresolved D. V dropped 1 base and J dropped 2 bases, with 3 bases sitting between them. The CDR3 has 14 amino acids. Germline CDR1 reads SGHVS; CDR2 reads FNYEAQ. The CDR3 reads CASSLEPGANVLTF. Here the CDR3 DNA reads TGTGCCAGCAGCTTAGAACCTGGGGCCAACGTCCTGACTTTC.

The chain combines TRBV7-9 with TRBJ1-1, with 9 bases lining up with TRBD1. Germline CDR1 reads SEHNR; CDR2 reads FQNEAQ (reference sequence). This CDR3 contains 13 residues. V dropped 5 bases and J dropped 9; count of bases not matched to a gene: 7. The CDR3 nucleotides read TGTGCCAGCAGCAAGGGACAGGGATGGAAAGCTTTCTTT. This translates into CASSKGQGWKAFF.

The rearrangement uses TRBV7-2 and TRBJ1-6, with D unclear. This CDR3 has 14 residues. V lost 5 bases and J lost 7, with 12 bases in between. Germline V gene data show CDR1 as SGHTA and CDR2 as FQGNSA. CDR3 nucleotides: TGTGCCAGCAGCCTGGCCTTCGGGAATTCACCCCTCCACTTT. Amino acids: CASSLAFGNSPLHF.

The CDR3 loop is CASSVPGGRHNTGELFF. As DNA, the CDR3 is TGTGCCAGCAGCGTGCCTGGGGGGAGGCACAACACCGGGGAGCTGTTTTTT. This sequence joins TRBV5-6 and TRBJ2-2; TRBD2 is a possible D gene (6 bases). The length of the CDR3 is 17 residues. CDR1 SGHDT and CDR2 YYEEEE come from the germline V gene. V was shortened by 4 bases and J by 2 bases, with 18 bases between the two germline ends.

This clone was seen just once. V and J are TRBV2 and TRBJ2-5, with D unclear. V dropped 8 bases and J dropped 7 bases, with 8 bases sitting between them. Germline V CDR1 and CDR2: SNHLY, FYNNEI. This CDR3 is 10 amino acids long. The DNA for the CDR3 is TGTGCCAGCGGGTCTCGGACCCAGTACTTC. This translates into CASGSRTQYF.

The CDR3 loop reads CASSSGTGDQETQYF. The DNA of the CDR3 is TGTGCCAGCAGCTCGGGGACAGGGGACCAAGAGACCCAGTACTTC. The V call is TRBV11-2, the J call TRBJ2-5; 10 nucleotides agree with TRBD1. This CDR3 spans 15 amino acids. The germline CDR1 and CDR2 sequences are SGHAT and FQNNGV. Trimming cost V 4 bases and J 0 bases; bases outside gene matches: 2.

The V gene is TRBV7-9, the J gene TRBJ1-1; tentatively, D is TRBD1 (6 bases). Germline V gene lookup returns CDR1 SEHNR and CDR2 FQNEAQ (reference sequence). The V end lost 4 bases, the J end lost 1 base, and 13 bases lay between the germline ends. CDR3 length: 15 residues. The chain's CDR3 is CASSYSRGGNTEAFF. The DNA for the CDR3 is TGTGCCAGCAGCTACTCCAGGGGAGGGAACACTGAAGCTTTCTTT.

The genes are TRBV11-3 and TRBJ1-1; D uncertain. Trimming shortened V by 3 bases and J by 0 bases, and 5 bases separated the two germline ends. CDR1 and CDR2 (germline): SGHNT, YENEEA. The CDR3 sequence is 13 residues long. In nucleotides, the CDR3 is TGTGCCAGCAGCTTTTCCATGAACACTGAAGCTTTCTTT. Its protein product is CASSFSMNTEAFF. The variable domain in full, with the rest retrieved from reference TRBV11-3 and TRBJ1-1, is EAGVVQSPRYKIIEKKQPVAFWCNPISGHNTLYWYLQNLGQGPELLIRYENEEAVDDSQLPKDRFSAERLKGVDSTLKIQPAELGDSAVYLCASSFSMNTEAFFGQGTRLTVV.

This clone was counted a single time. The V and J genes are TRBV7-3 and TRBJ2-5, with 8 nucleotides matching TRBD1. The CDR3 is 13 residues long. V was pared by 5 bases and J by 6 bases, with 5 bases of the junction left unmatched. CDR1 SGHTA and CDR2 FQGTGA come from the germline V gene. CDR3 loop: CASSQGQGKTQYF. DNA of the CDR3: TGTGCCAGCAGCCAAGGACAGGGAAAGACCCAGTACTTC.

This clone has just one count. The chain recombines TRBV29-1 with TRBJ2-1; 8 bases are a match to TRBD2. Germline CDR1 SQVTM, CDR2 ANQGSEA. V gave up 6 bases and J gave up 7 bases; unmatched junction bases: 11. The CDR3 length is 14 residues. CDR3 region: CSVARAGAGNEQFF. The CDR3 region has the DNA TGCAGCGTCGCCCGAGCGGGGGCGGGGAATGAGCAGTTCTTC.

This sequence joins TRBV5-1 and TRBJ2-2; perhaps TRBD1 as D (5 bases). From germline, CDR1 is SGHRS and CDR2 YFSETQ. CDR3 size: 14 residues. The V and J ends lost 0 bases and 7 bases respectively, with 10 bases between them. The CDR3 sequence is CASSLVQVDGELFF. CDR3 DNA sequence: TGCGCCAGCAGCTTGGTACAGGTCGACGGGGAGCTGTTTTTT.

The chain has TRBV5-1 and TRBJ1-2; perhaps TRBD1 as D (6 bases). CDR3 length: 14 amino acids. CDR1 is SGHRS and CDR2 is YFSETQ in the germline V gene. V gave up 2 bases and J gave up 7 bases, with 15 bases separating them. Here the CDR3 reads CASSFGQGFGGYTF. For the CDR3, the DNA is TGCGCCAGCAGCTTCGGTCAGGGGTTTGGTGGCTACACCTTC. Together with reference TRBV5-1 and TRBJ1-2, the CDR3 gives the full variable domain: KAGVTQTPRYLIKTRGQQVTLSCSPISGHRSVSWYQQTPGQGLQFLFEYFSETQRNKGNFPGRFSGRQFSNSRSEMNVSTLELGDSALYLCASSFGQGFGGYTFGSGTRLTVV.